This T cell receptor beta chain was recovered during a study of cytomegalovirus exposure and HLA in healthy donors. At the level of the study: Around 80 million unique TCR sequences came from HLA-typed donors in an early release.

The CDR3 is 14 residues long. Germline V gives CDR1 MNHEY, CDR2 SMNVEV (reference sequence). Trimming removed 1 base from V and 2 bases from J, with 8 bases in between. The primer mix had 60 Vbeta and 13 Jbeta primers. The table came from immunoSEQ multiplex PCR; TCRdb's copy has only in-frame clones and leaves some out. The table includes over 150,000 clones, about 80% detected once. The sample was PBMCs. The source is a woman between 50 and 59 years old in good health and CMV-seropositive. V gene TRBV27 combines with J gene TRBJ2-5; possible D gene TRBD2, 5 bases. CDR3 amino acids: CASSLFPGQETQYF. The CDR3 DNA is TGTGCCAGCAGTTTATTTCCGGGACAAGAGACCCAGTACTTC.